The rows below give T cell receptor beta chains drawn from one sample of a study of cytomegalovirus exposure and HLA in healthy donors. This table comes from immunoSEQ multiplex PCR, and its TCRdb copy is limited to in-frame clones, with some not included. The table lists nearly 95,000 clones, around 8% of them singletons. The sample taken for sequencing was PBMCs. The receptors derive from a man in his forties or fifties in good health and CMV-seronegative. CDR3s include the opening cysteine and the closing phenylalanine or tryptophan.

j_call	v_call	cdr3_aa
TRBJ2-7	TRBV28	CASSLSGTSGNYEQYF
TRBJ2-1	TRBV14	CASSHRDRGNNEQFF
TRBJ1-5	TRBV19	CASSMGGTLRTITPQHF
TRBJ2-1	TRBV7-9	CASSLFGTSWNEQFF
TRBJ1-4	TRBV11-2	CASSPGTLYEKLFF
TRBJ2-7	TRBV14	CASRGRGSYEQYF
TRBJ2-3	TRBV27	CASSRLAESTDTQYF
TRBJ1-2	TRBV7-3	CASSPGHQLGYTF
TRBJ1-4	TRBV2	CASSTGPTSTNEKLFF
TRBJ2-6	TRBV19	CASSMAVEANVLTF
TRBJ1-2	TRBV7-8	CASSPLTGNGYTF
TRBJ1-2	TRBV27	CASSSTQSAGYTF
TRBJ1-1	TRBV7-9	CASSPTGGGNTEAFF
TRBJ2-7	TRBV5-1	CASSLSGVYEQYF
TRBJ1-1	TRBV9	CASSVGQTMNTEAFF
TRBJ2-2	TRBV19	CASQSGLDTGELFF
TRBJ2-5	TRBV2	CASSSGQIQETQYF
TRBJ2-5	TRBV28	CASSYPRGGGVETQYF
TRBJ1-2	TRBV19	CASSRDTYGYTF
TRBJ1-6	TRBV27	CASSIRAGGTNSPLHF